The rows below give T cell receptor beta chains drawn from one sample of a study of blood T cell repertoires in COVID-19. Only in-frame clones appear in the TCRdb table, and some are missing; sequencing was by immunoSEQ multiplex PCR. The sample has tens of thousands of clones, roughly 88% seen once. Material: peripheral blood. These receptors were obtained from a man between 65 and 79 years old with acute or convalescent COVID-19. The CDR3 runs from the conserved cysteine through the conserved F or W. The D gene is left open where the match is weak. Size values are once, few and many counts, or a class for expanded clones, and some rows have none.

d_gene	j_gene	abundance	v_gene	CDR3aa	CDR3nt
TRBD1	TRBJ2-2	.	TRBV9	CASRRSGGRTGELFF	TGTGCCAGCAGGCGCTCAGGGGGCAGGACCGGGGAGCTGTTTTTT
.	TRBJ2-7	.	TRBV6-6	CASRSRDFTGEQYF	TGTGCCAGCAGGAGCCGGGACTTCACGGGAGAGCAGTACTTC
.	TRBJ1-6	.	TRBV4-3	CASSQSAGTNSPLHF	TGCGCCAGCAGCCAATCAGCGGGTACAAATTCACCCCTCCACTTT
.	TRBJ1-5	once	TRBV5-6	CASSFFGASGNQPQHF	TGTGCCAGCAGCTTTTTTGGGGCGTCGGGCAATCAGCCCCAGCATTTT
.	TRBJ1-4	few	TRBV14	CASSRGTEKLFF	TGTGCCAGCAGCCGCGGAACGGAAAAACTGTTTTTT
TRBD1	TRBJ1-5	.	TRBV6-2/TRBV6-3	CASSYSRTGNAVQPQHF	TGTGCCAGCAGTTACTCGAGGACAGGGAATGCGGTTCAGCCCCAGCATTTT
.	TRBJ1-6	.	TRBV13	CASSSRDNSYNSPLHF	TGTGCCAGCAGCTCTAGGGACAACTCCTATAATTCACCCCTCCACTTT
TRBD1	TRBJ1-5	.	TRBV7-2	CASSLGTGTRGGNQPQHF	TGTGCCAGCAGCTTAGGGACAGGTACCCGCGGGGGCAATCAGCCCCAGCATTTT
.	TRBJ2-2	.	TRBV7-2	CASSNKGGISSFNTGELFF	TGTGCCAGCAGTAATAAGGGGGGGATCTCGTCATTTAACACCGGGGAGCTGTTTTTT
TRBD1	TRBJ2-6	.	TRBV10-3	CAITPGTGGSSGANVLTF	TGTGCCATCACGCCCGGGACAGGGGGGTCCTCTGGGGCCAACGTCCTGACTTTC
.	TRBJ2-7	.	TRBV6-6	CASSSDRTHHYYEQYF	TGTGCCAGCAGTTCCGACAGAACCCATCACTACTACGAGCAGTACTTC
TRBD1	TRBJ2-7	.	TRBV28	CASSLMGDRAYEQYF	TGTGCCAGCAGTTTGATGGGGGACAGGGCCTACGAGCAGTACTTC
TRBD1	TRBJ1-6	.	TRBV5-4	CASSPGQGVNSPLHF	TGTGCCAGCAGTCCGGGACAGGGGGTAAACTCACCCCTCCACTTT
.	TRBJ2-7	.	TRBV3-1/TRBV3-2	CASSQAYEQYF	TGTGCCAGCAGCCAAGCTTACGAGCAGTACTTC
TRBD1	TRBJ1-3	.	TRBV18	CASSPGQGAPSGNTIYF	TGTGCCAGCTCACCAGGACAGGGGGCGCCCTCTGGAAACACCATATATTTT
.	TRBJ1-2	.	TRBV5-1	CASSLVGADGGYTF	TGCGCCAGCAGCTTGGTGGGGGCTGATGGTGGCTACACCTTC
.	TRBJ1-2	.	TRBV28	CASRGGGGYGYTF	TGTGCCAGCCGGGGTGGAGGAGGATATGGCTACACCTTC
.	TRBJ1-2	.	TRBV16	CASSQSYSPNYGYTF	TGTGCCAGCAGCCAATCTTACAGTCCTAACTATGGCTACACCTTC
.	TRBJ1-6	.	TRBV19	CASSIVGSNSPLHF	TGTGCCAGTAGTATAGTGGGCAGTAATTCACCCCTCCACTTT
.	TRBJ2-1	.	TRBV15	CATSRGQREQFF	TGTGCCACCAGCAGAGGACAGCGTGAGCAGTTCTTC
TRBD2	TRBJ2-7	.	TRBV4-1	CASSRAGESYEQYF	TGCGCCAGCAGCCGGGCGGGGGAATCCTACGAGCAGTACTTC
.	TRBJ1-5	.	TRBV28	CASRGRSRVAQPQHF	TGTGCCAGCAGGGGTCGGAGCAGGGTTGCTCAGCCCCAGCATTTT
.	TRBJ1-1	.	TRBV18	CASSSGMNTEAFF	TGTGCCAGCTCGTCCGGGATGAACACTGAAGCTTTCTTT
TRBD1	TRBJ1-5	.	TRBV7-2	CASSLGETGTGYQPQHF	TGTGCCAGCAGCTTAGGAGAAACCGGGACAGGGTATCAGCCCCAGCATTTT
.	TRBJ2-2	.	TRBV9	CASSEQGHTGELFF	TGTGCCAGCAGCGAGCAGGGTCACACCGGGGAGCTGTTTTTT
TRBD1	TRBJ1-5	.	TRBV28	CASSTGQGDSQPQHF	TGTGCCAGCAGCACTGGACAGGGAGATTCACAGCCCCAGCATTTT
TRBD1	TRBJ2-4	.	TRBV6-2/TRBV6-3	CASSNQGADQYF	TGTGCCAGCAGTAACCAGGGGGCCGATCAGTACTTC
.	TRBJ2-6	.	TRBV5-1	CASSLATGANVLTF	TGCGCCAGCAGCTTGGCAACTGGGGCCAACGTCCTGACTTTC
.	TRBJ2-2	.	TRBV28	CASSWGGRTGELFF	TGTGCCAGCAGTTGGGGTGGGAGGACCGGGGAGCTGTTTTTT
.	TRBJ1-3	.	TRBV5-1	CASSLGFGGSGNTIYF	TGCGCCAGCAGCTTAGGGTTCGGGGGATCTGGAAACACCATATATTTT
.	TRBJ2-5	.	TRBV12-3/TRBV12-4	CASSPGETQYF	TGTGCCAGCAGCCCCGGGGAGACCCAGTACTTC
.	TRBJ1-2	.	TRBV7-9	CASSRTANYGYTF	TGTGCCAGCAGCCGGACAGCTAACTATGGCTACACCTTC
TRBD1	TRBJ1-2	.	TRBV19	CASSRSGQGHGYTF	TGTGCCAGTAGTAGATCGGGACAGGGCCATGGCTACACCTTC
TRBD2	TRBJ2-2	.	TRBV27	CASSFWGAGLAGGPGELFF	TGTGCCAGCAGTTTTTGGGGAGCGGGACTAGCGGGAGGTCCCGGGGAGCTGTTTTTT
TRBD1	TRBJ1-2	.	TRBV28	CASSLGGQGDYGYTF	TGTGCCAGCAGTTTAGGGGGACAGGGAGACTATGGCTACACCTTC
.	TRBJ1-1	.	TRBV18	CASSHSRGGGTEAFF	TGTGCCAGCTCACATTCCAGGGGCGGTGGGACTGAAGCTTTCTTT
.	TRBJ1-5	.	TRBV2	CASSESSVGNQPQHF	TGTGCCAGCAGTGAGAGTTCGGTGGGCAATCAGCCCCAGCATTTT
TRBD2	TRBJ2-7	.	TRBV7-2	CASSQTSGSYEQYF	TGTGCCAGCAGCCAGACTAGCGGTTCCTACGAGCAGTACTTC
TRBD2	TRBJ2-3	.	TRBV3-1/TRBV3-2	CASSPTSGADTQYF	TGTGCCAGCAGCCCCACTAGCGGGGCCGATACGCAGTATTTT
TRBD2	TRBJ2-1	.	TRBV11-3	CASSPSRGNNEQFF	TGTGCCAGCAGCCCGTCGCGGGGGAACAATGAGCAGTTCTTC
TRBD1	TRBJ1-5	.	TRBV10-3	CASGTGISTNQPQHF	TGTGCCAGTGGGACAGGGATAAGCACCAATCAGCCCCAGCATTTT
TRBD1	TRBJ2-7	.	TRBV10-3	CAISLKPQGAGAYEQYF	TGTGCCATCAGTCTCAAACCCCAGGGGGCTGGAGCCTACGAGCAGTACTTC
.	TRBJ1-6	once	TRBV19	CASSIGQFGSPLHF	TGTGCCAGTAGTATCGGACAGTTCGGCTCACCCCTCCACTTT
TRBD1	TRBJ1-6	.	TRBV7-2	CASSLVGTGANSPLHF	TGTGCCAGCAGCTTAGTAGGGACAGGGGCTAATTCACCCCTCCACTTT
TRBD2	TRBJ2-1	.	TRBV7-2	CASSLVPSGGYNEQFF	TGTGCCAGCAGCTTAGTCCCTAGCGGGGGATACAATGAGCAGTTCTTC
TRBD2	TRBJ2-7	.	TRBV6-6	CASSLSSGTYEQYF	TGTGCCAGCAGTCTATCTAGCGGGACCTACGAGCAGTACTTC
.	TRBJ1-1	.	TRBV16	CASSQYTVTEAFF	TGTGCCAGCAGCCAATATACGGTCACTGAAGCTTTCTTT
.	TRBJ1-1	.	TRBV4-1	CASSQERLGLILGGNTEAFF	TGCGCCAGCAGCCAAGAAAGACTCGGACTCATCCTAGGAGGGAACACTGAAGCTTTCTTT
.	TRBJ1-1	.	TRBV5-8	CASRDRQNVNTEAFF	TGTGCCAGCAGAGATCGACAGAATGTGAACACTGAAGCTTTCTTT